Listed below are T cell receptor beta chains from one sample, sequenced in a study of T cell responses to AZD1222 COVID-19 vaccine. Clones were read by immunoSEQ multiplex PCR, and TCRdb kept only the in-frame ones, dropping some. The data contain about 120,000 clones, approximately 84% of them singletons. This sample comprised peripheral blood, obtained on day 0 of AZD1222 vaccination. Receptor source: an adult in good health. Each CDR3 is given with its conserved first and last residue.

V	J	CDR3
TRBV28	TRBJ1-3	CASSLGSGSGNTIYF
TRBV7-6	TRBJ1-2	CASRANLTIYGYTF
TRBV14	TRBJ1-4	CASSQTGTEFNEKLFF
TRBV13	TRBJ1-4	CASSLGDRFSTNEKLFF
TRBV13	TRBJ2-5	CASSLGQGVQETQYF
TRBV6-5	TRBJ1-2	CASTWGFDYGYTF
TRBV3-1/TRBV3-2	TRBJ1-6	CASSYGQYNSPLHF
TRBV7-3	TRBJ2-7	CASSTGTSGSEQYF
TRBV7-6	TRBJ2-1	CASSLAQAPTLYNEQFF
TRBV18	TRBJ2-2	CASSPRLAENTGELFF
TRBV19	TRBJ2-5	CASSMWTGEDETQYF
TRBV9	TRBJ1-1	CASSAEYGNTEAFF
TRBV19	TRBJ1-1	CASTSYGQAFF
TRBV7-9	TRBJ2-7	CASSPYSGGTSYEQYF
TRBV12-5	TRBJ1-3	CASGPGTASGNTIYF
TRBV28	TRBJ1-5	CASSALTGGGQPQHF
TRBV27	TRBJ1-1	CASTPLAGRMNTEAFF
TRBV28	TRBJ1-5	CASRQQGARQPQHF
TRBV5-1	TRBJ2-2	CASSRGTSQHGELFF
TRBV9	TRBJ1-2	CASSTTGRYGYTF
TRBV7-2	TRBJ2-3	CASSLSMQGRGDTQYF
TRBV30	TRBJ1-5	CAWSIRDNQPQHF
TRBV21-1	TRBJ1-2	CASSKGWTGANYGYTF
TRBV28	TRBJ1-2	CASFRANYGYTF
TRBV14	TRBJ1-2	CASSQTRGTGRFYGYTF
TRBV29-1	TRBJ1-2	CSVLLGTGVIYGYTF
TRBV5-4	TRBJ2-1	CASTEPNQVNNEQFF
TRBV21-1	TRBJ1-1	CASTEGALWSTEAFF
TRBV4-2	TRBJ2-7	CASSQRTGDEQYF
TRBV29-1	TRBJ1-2	CSVGGQEANYGYTF
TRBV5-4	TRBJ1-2	CASSLDSQRGYTF